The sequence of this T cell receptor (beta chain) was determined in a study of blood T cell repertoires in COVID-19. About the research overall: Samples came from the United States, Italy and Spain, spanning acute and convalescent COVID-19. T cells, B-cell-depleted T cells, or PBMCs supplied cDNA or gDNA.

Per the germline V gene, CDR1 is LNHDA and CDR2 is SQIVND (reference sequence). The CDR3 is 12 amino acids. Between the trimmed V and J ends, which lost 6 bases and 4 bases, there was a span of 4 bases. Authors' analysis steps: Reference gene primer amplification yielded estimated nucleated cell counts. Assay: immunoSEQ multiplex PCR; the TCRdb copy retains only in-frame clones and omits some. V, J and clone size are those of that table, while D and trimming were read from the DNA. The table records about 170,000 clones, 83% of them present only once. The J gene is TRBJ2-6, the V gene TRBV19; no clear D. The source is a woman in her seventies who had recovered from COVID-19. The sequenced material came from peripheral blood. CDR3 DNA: TGTGCCAGTAGGGAGGGGGCCAACGTCCTGACTTTC. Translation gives CASREGANVLTF. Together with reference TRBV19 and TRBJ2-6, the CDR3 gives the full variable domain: DGGITQSPKYLFRKEGQNVTLSCEQNLNHDAMYWYRQDPGQGLRLIYYSQIVNDFQKGDIAEGYSVSREKKESFPLTVTSAQKNPTAFYLCASREGANVLTFGAGSRLTVL.